These 25 T cell receptor beta chains share one sample of origin, sequenced in a study of STAT5B mutations in CD4+ large granular lymphocyte leukemia. Sequenced by immunoSEQ multiplex PCR; TCRdb stores in-frame clones only, minus some. The repertoire holds 31,000 or so clones, with more than 65% as singletons. The material sequenced was CD4+ T cells from blood buffy coats. Receptor source: a human donor in good health.

This clone occurred a few times. In nucleotides, the CDR3 is TGTGCCAGCAGCTCCCAGGGGTACGAGCAGTACTTC. Amino acids: CASSSQGYEQYF. The V gene is TRBV7-2, the J gene TRBJ2-7; a weak D match, TRBD1 (6 bases). The V end was cut by 4 bases, the J end by 4 bases, with 8 bases between. Germline V lookup: CDR1 SGHTA, CDR2 FQGNSA. CDR3 length: 12 residues. Supplemented by reference TRBV7-2 and TRBJ2-7, the full variable domain reads GAGVSQSPSNKVTEKGKDVELRCDPISGHTALYWYRQSLGQGLEFLIYFQGNSAPDKSGLPSDRFSAERTGGSVSTLTIQRTQQEDSAVYLCASSSQGYEQYFGPGTRLTVT.

The CDR3 sequence: CASSFRDRASVYNSPLHF. DNA of the CDR3: TGCGCCAGCAGCTTCCGGGACAGGGCTTCTGTATATAATTCACCCCTCCACTTT. The chain combines TRBV10-2 with TRBJ1-6, with 9 bases that match TRBD1. Germline trimming cut 6 bases from V and 4 bases from J; bases unmatched to any gene: 13. The CDR3 length is 18 residues. From germline, CDR1 is WSHSY and CDR2 SAAADI.

V usage is TRBV19 and J usage is TRBJ2-2; 7 bases map to TRBD1. The ends lost 10 bases at V and 4 bases at J; junction bases unmatched: 15. Germline V gives CDR1 LNHDA, CDR2 SQIVND (reference sequence). The CDR3 covers 16 residues. The CDR3 protein is CATSLKGAGSTGELFF. The CDR3 coding sequence is TGTGCCACCAGCTTAAAGGGGGCAGGTTCCACCGGGGAGCTGTTTTTT.

The chain combines TRBV6-1 with TRBJ1-2; unclear D gene. This CDR3 contains 16 residues. The germline V and J ends were trimmed by 3 bases and 3 bases, with 17 bases remaining between them. Germline-derived CDR1 and CDR2 are MNHNS and SASEGT. CDR3 in DNA: TGTGCCAGCAGTGACGGTCAGAAGACCTCTTACTATGGCTACACCTTC. Protein: CASSDGQKTSYYGYTF.

The V gene is TRBV30, the J gene TRBJ1-5; 7 bases agree with TRBD1. CDR3 length equals 14 residues. Germline V CDR1 and CDR2: GTSNPN, SVGIG (reference sequence). Germline trimming cut 2 bases from V and 4 bases from J; bases unmatched to any gene: 5. CDR3 sequence (DNA): TGTGCCTGGAGTCAAGACAGGGTTAATCAGCCCCAGCATTTT. Encoded protein: CAWSQDRVNQPQHF.

In regard to this clone: The junction does not match germline at one end; this may be a read error. V and J are TRBV19 and TRBJ2-4; 9 positions agree with TRBD2. The CDR3 sequence is 15 residues long. The germline V gene has CDR1 LNHDA and CDR2 SQIVND (reference sequence). The CDR3 here is CASSFLAGAQNIQYF. CDR3 coding DNA: TGTGCCAGTAGTTTCTTAGCGGGAGCCCAAAACATTCAGTACTTC.

The chain carries TRBV7-2 and TRBJ2-7; the match to TRBD2 covers 9 bases. The CDR3 runs to 15 residues. Germline V lookup: CDR1 SGHTA, CDR2 FQGNSA. The V and J ends lost 6 bases and 4 bases, in that order; junction bases with no gene match: 10. CDR3 in amino acids: CASSKGGLASYEQYF. The CDR3 coding sequence is TGTGCCAGCAGTAAAGGGGGACTAGCTTCGTACGAGCAGTACTTC. Full variable domain (missing parts from reference TRBV7-2 and TRBJ2-7): GAGVSQSPSNKVTEKGKDVELRCDPISGHTALYWYRQSLGQGLEFLIYFQGNSAPDKSGLPSDRFSAERTGGSVSTLTIQRTQQEDSAVYLCASSKGGLASYEQYFGPGTRLTVT.

CDR3 loop: CASSPQKYYGYTF. Here the CDR3 DNA reads TGTGCCAGCAGCCCACAGAAATACTATGGCTACACCTTC. This chain uses TRBV7-2 with TRBJ1-2; D ambiguous. V gave up 5 bases and J gave up 3 bases, with 10 bases separating them. The V gene's germline CDR1 is SGHTA and CDR2 FQGNSA. The CDR3 extends over 13 amino acids.

The chain joins TRBV2 to TRBJ1-1; D gene uncertain. Trimming took 4 bases from V and 1 from J, leaving 13 bases between them. Germline lookup yields CDR1 SNHLY and CDR2 FYNNEI. The CDR3 loop spans 15 amino acids. For the CDR3, the DNA is TGTGCCAGCAGTGGCGGATCGACCGGGAACACTGAAGCTTTCTTT. As protein: CASSGGSTGNTEAFF.

This clone was counted between two and nine times. The V gene is TRBV7-2, the J gene TRBJ2-7; D might be TRBD1 (6 bases). CDR3 length: 13 residues. Germline CDR1 reads SGHTA; CDR2 reads FQGNSA. V shed 6 bases and J shed 4 bases, with 13 bases lying between them. The CDR3 loop is CASRPTGRYEQYF. Here the CDR3 DNA reads TGTGCCAGCAGACCCACAGGGAGATACGAGCAGTACTTC.

V gene TRBV27 combines with J gene TRBJ2-5, with a weak D call TRBD2 (5 bases). Trimming took 6 bases from V and 4 from J, leaving 9 bases between them. CDR3 length: 12 amino acids. The germline gives CDR1 MNHEY, CDR2 SMNVEV (reference sequence). CDR3: CASSPRGETQYF. CDR3 bases: TGTGCCAGCAGCCCTCGGGGAGAGACCCAGTACTTC.

This clone has more than one count but fewer than ten. V is TRBV7-6 and J is TRBJ1-5; D not resolved. CDR3 length: 13 amino acids. From germline, CDR1 is SGHVS and CDR2 FNYEAQ. V dropped 5 bases and J dropped 4 bases, with 9 bases sitting between them. The DNA for the CDR3 is TGTGCCAGCAGCATCGGACGGAATCAGCCCCAGCATTTT. It encodes CASSIGRNQPQHF.

The J gene is TRBJ2-3, the V gene TRBV19; no reliable D call. The CDR3 is 13 amino acids. The ends were cut back, 3 bases at V and 6 bases at J, with 10 bases in the middle. Germline V CDR1 and CDR2: LNHDA, SQIVND (reference sequence). This CDR3 is CASSIAEPDTQYF. CDR3 in DNA: TGTGCCAGTAGTATCGCGGAGCCGGATACGCAGTATTTT.

This clone was recorded a few times. The genes are TRBV2 and TRBJ2-1; 9 bases are shared with TRBD2. The junction had 5 bases not matched to a gene; V was cut back by 0 bases and J by 2 bases. Germline CDR1 and CDR2: SNHLY and FYNNEI. The CDR3 is made up of 17 amino acids. The CDR3: CASSEALPSGAYNEQFF. The CDR3 DNA is TGTGCCAGCAGTGAAGCGCTTCCTAGCGGGGCCTACAATGAGCAGTTCTTC.

The chain couples TRBV10-3 to TRBJ2-7, with D unresolved. V dropped 0 bases and J dropped 6 bases, with 12 bases sitting between them. The V gene's germline CDR1 is ENHRY and CDR2 SYGVKD. The length of the CDR3 is 14 residues. CDR3 nucleotides: TGTGCCATCAGTGAGTCGCCGACTCTCCTCGAGCAGTACTTC. Its translation: CAISESPTLLEQYF.

The chain uses TRBV19 and TRBJ1-1, with 7 bases fitting TRBD1. The CDR3 runs 14 residues. Germline-derived CDR1 and CDR2 are LNHDA and SQIVND (reference sequence). V trimming: 6 bases; J trimming: 14 bases; junction bases outside the gene matches: 18. The CDR3 region is CASRILDSTGSEFF. The CDR3 DNA follows: TGTGCCAGTAGAATACTAGACTCGACAGGGAGTGAGTTCTTT.

The chain links TRBV14 to TRBJ2-2; D gene unclear. V was trimmed by 2 bases and J by 3 bases, leaving 16 bases between them. The germline V gene has CDR1 SGHDN and CDR2 FVKESK. The CDR3 sequence is 17 residues long. The CDR3 sequence: CASSQLPRQKDTGELFF. CDR3 nucleotide sequence: TGTGCCAGCAGCCAACTCCCTCGCCAAAAGGACACCGGGGAGCTGTTTTTT.

The chain joins TRBV5-5 to TRBJ1-2; 7 bases fit TRBD1. This CDR3 has 14 amino acids. V shed 3 bases and J 2 bases; nucleotides not matched to a gene: 4. Germline lookup yields CDR1 SGHKS and CDR2 YYEKEE (reference sequence). The CDR3 is CASSWGDSNYGYTF. The CDR3 nucleotides are TGTGCCAGCAGCTGGGGGGACAGCAACTATGGCTACACCTTC.

This clone was counted a single time. The V call is TRBV27, the J call TRBJ1-5; the match to TRBD1 covers 7 bases. Germline V gene sequence: CDR1 MNHEY, CDR2 SMNVEV (reference sequence). The CDR3 is 14 residues long. The junction had 5 bases not matched to a gene; V was cut back by 5 bases and J by 4 bases. Here the CDR3 DNA reads TGTGCCAGCAGTCCGGGGACAGTAAATCAGCCCCAGCATTTT. The encoded protein is CASSPGTVNQPQHF.

This sequence joins TRBV7-8 and TRBJ2-7; tentatively, D is TRBD1 (6 bases). CDR1 and CDR2 from the germline V gene are SGHVS and FQNEAQ. The V and J ends lost 5 bases and 1 base respectively, with 12 bases between them. This CDR3 is 14 amino acids long. CDR3 nucleotide sequence: TGTGCCAGCAGCCGCGGACAGAAATCCTACGAGCAGTACTTC. Its translation: CASSRGQKSYEQYF.

The genes are TRBV6-6 and TRBJ2-7; D uncertain. Trimming took off 8 bases at V and 7 bases at J, with 12 bases between the two ends. Germline CDR1 MNHNY, CDR2 SVGAGI (reference sequence). This CDR3 has 11 residues. CDR3 DNA: TGTGCCAGCGGAACGGACGGGGAGCAGTACTTC. It specifies CASGTDGEQYF.

CDR3 nucleotides: TGTGCCAGCAGCCCGGAGGGGAGAACAGATACGCAGTATTTT. It yields the protein CASSPEGRTDTQYF. This rearrangement joins TRBV7-3 to TRBJ2-3, with D possibly being TRBD2 (6 bases). Germline V gene lookup returns CDR1 SGHTA and CDR2 FQGTGA. The V gene lost 5 bases and the J gene lost 3 bases, with 12 bases spanning the gap. The CDR3 totals 14 residues.

This clone came up once. The V call is TRBV4-3, the J call TRBJ2-1; 7 positions match TRBD2. Germline CDR1 and CDR2: LGHNA and YSLEER. The CDR3 is 15 amino acids. Losses at the gene ends were 0 bases for V and 3 bases for J; bases not matched to a gene: 2. Here the CDR3 DNA reads TGCGCCAGCAGCCAAGATAGGACTAGCTACAATGAGCAGTTCTTC. It yields the protein CASSQDRTSYNEQFF.

This sequence joins TRBV5-8 and TRBJ1-2, with D unclear. The V end was cut by 7 bases, the J end by 5 bases, with 18 bases between. The CDR3 runs to 14 residues. CDR1 and CDR2 from the germline V gene are SGHTS and YDEGEE. The CDR3 loop reads CASGRLEGRYGYTF. CDR3 nucleotides: TGTGCCAGCGGAAGACTTGAGGGCCGGTATGGCTACACCTTC.

This chain connects TRBV6-6 to TRBJ2-3, with D maybe TRBD2 (5 bases). The CDR3 consists of 12 residues. In germline, CDR1 is MNHNY, CDR2 SVGAGI (reference sequence). The V and J ends lost 6 bases and 5 bases respectively, with 9 bases between them. CDR3: CASSLLGDTQYF. Written as DNA, the CDR3 is TGTGCCAGCAGCCTACTAGGAGATACGCAGTATTTT.